A selection of T cell receptor beta chains follows, all from one sample in a study of cytomegalovirus exposure and HLA in healthy donors. TCRdb's table, derived via immunoSEQ multiplex PCR, lists solely in-frame clones and lacks some. Of tens of thousands of clones listed, 85% to 95% are singletons. Input material: PBMCs. These receptor sequences come from a man aged 18 to 30 in good health and CMV-seronegative. Each CDR3 is given without its conserved first and last residue.

j_call: TRBJ1-3
v_call: TRBV28
cdr3_aa: ASSLRSRTIY

j_call: TRBJ2-1
v_call: TRBV7-3
cdr3_aa: ASSPTGTPYNEQF

j_call: TRBJ1-4
v_call: TRBV19
cdr3_aa: ASNNRGANEKLF

j_call: TRBJ1-2
v_call: TRBV2
cdr3_aa: ASSVETAGYGYT

j_call: TRBJ2-7
v_call: TRBV7-2
cdr3_aa: ASSFVGSGGPSSYEQY

j_call: TRBJ2-1
v_call: TRBV7-8
cdr3_aa: ASSPRGSGRPGEQF

j_call: TRBJ2-5
v_call: TRBV2
cdr3_aa: ASSEWRLETQY

j_call: TRBJ1-2
v_call: TRBV19
cdr3_aa: ASSLNSRGPNYGYT

j_call: TRBJ1-2
v_call: TRBV5-4
cdr3_aa: ASSPAKIGTRDGYT

j_call: TRBJ1-4
v_call: TRBV28
cdr3_aa: ASSIGTRGLEGLF

j_call: TRBJ2-7
v_call: TRBV7-8
cdr3_aa: ASSSQGQAGGGEQY

j_call: TRBJ2-7
v_call: TRBV27
cdr3_aa: ASSPGTVPGEEQY

j_call: TRBJ2-2
v_call: TRBV5-1
cdr3_aa: ASSLGASGELF

j_call: TRBJ1-1
v_call: TRBV6-4
cdr3_aa: ASSDGGGSTEAF

j_call: TRBJ1-1
v_call: TRBV6-5
cdr3_aa: ASRKQSMNTEAF

j_call: TRBJ1-5
v_call: TRBV10-2
cdr3_aa: ASGDRLISNQPQH

j_call: TRBJ1-4
v_call: TRBV5-1
cdr3_aa: ASSLGRGVTNEKLF

j_call: TRBJ1-1
v_call: TRBV28
cdr3_aa: ASLGPDTEAF

j_call: TRBJ2-1
v_call: TRBV9
cdr3_aa: ASSLAGGHNEQF